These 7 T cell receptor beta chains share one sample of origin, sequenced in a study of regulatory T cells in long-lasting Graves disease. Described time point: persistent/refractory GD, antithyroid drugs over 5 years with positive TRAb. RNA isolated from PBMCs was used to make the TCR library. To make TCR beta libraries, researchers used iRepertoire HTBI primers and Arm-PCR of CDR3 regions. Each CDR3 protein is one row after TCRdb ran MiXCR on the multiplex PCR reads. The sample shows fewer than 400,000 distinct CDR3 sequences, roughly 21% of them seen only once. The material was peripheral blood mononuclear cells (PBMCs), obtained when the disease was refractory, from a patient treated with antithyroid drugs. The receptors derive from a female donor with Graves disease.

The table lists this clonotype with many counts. The CDR3 sequence is CASSPGQGFHEQYF. The CDR3 DNA reads as TGTGCCAGCTCACCGGGACAGGGGTTCCACGAGCAGTACTTC. The chain carries TRBV18 and TRBJ2-7; TRBD1 agrees at 10 bases. Germline CDR1 and CDR2: KGHSH and LQKENI. This CDR3 is built from 14 residues. With 3 bases clipped from V and 5 bases from J, the junction kept 4 bases outside the gene matches. Combining the CDR3 with reference TRBV18 and TRBJ2-7 gives the whole variable domain NAGVMQNPRHLVRRRGQEARLRCSPMKGHSHVYWYRQLPEEGLKFMVYLQKENIIDESGMPKERFSAEFPKEGPSILRIQQVVRGDSAAYFCASSPGQGFHEQYFGPGTRLTVT.

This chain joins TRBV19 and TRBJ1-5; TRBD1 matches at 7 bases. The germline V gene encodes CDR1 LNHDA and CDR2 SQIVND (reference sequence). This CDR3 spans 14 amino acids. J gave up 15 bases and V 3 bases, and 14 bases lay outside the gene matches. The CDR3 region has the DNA TGTGCCAGTAGTATCCCCCTGACAGGGTCCCAGCGGCATTTT. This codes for CASSIPLTGSQRHF. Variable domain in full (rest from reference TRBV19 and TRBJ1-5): DGGITQSPKYLFRKEGQNVTLSCEQNLNHDAMYWYRQDPGQGLRLIYYSQIVNDFQKGDIAEGYSVSREKKESFPLTVTSAQKNPTAFYLCASSIPLTGSQRHFGDGTRLSIL.

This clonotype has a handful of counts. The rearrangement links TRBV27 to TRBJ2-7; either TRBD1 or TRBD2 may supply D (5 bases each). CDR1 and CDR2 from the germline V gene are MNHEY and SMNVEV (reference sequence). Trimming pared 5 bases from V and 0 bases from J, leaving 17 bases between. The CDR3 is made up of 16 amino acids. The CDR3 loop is CASSPPGRIHSYEQYF. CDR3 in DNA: TGTGCCAGCAGTCCCCCGGGACGGATTCACTCCTACGAGCAGTACTTC.

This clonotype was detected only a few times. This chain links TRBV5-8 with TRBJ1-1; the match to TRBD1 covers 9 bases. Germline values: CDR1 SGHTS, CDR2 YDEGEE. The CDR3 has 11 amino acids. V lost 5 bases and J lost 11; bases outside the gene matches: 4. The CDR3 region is CASRAGQGAFF. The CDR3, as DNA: TGTGCCAGCAGGGCCGGACAGGGGGCTTTCTTT.

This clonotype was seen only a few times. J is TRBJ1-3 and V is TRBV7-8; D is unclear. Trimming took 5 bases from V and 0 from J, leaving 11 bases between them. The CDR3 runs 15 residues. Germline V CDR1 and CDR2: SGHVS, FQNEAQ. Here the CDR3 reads CASSRGPSSGNTIYF. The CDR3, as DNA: TGTGCCAGCAGCCGAGGACCAAGCTCTGGAAACACCATATATTTT.

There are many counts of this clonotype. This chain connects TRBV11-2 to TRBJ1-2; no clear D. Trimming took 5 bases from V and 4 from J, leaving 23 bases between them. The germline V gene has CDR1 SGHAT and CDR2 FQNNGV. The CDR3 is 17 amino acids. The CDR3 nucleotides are TGTGCCAGCAGCCGAAATAGAGCCGAGCCCCAGCTCTATGGCTACACCTTC. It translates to CASSRNRAEPQLYGYTF. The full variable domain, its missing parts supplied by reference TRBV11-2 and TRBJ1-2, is EAGVAQSPRYKIIEKRQSVAFWCNPISGHATLYWYQQILGQGPKLLIQFQNNGVVDDSQLPKDRFSAERLKGVDSTLKIQPAKLEDSAVYLCASSRNRAEPQLYGYTFGSGTRLTVV.

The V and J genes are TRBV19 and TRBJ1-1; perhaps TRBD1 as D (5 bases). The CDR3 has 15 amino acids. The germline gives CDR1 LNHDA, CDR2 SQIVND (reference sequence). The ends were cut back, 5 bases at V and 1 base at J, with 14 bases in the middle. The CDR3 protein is CASSPNRLGNTEAFF. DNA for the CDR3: TGTGCCAGTAGTCCTAACAGGCTTGGGAACACTGAAGCTTTCTTT.